This T cell receptor beta chain emerged from a study of cytomegalovirus exposure and HLA in healthy donors. Overall study results and limits: Later analysis demonstrated an association between a missense DCLRE1C variant and TCR beta V- and J-gene trimming. Some segments of the V type, notably TRBV6-2 and TRBV6-3, were excluded as indistinguishable.

Concerning this clone itself: The target antigen is unknown.

The V segment lost 2 bases and the J segment 6 bases; nucleotides outside the gene matches: 9. CDR3 length: 16 amino acids. Germline V lookup: CDR1 SGDLS, CDR2 YYNGEE. Amplification used 60 Vbeta primers and 13 Jbeta primers. Clones were read by immunoSEQ multiplex PCR, and TCRdb kept only the in-frame ones, dropping some. Of some 150,000 clones listed, about 80% are singletons. Sample: PBMCs. The TCR originated in a man younger than 30 in good health and CMV-seropositive. The gene calls are TRBV9 and TRBJ2-3; 10 bases fit TRBD1. The CDR3 sequence: CASSVVPGQGIDTQYF. The CDR3 DNA reads TGTGCCAGCAGCGTCGTCCCGGGACAGGGGATCGATACGCAGTATTTT.